The clone carrying this T cell receptor beta chain has a count of ten or more. In the original analysis: Estimated nucleated cell counts came from reference gene primer amplification. Libraries were prepared by immunoSEQ multiplex PCR; TCRdb keeps only in-frame clonotypes and omits some of them. V and J calls plus clone size are reproduced from that table; the DNA served to infer D and trimming. The sample lists around 250,000 clones, roughly 86% seen once, with around 8.8% in the top ten. J was trimmed by 1 base and V by 4 bases; bases with no gene match: 3. Germline V gene data show CDR1 as SGHNT and CDR2 as YYREEE (reference sequence). This CDR3 has 14 residues. This entry comes from a study of blood T cell repertoires in COVID-19. Study-wide context: The United States, Italy and Spain provided the acute and convalescent COVID-19 samples. Sources were T cells, B-cell-depleted T cells, or PBMCs; the material itself was cDNA or gDNA.

The source material was peripheral blood. This clonotype originated in a man aged 35-49 years with active or convalescent COVID-19. The chain recombines TRBV5-4 with TRBJ2-7; 9 nucleotides agree with TRBD2. DNA of the CDR3: TGTGCCAGCAGCGCAGGACTAGCGTCCTACGAGCAGTACTTC. Translating gives CASSAGLASYEQYF.